This is a list of T cell receptor beta chains from one sample in a study of T cells after yellow fever vaccination. TCRdb re-analysed the 5' RACE reads in MiXCR, keeping a single row per CDR3 protein. Here the sample spans fewer than 100,000 distinct CDR3 sequences, approximately 5.5% being singletons. Sequencing was performed on CD8+ T cells sorted from PBMCs, taken 10 days after the yellow fever booster vaccination. Receptors originate from a man aged 18 to 35 who received the YFV17D yellow fever vaccine. Both conserved end residues are part of each CDR3. A D gene is named only where the DNA matches it firmly. Clone sizes are given selectively: once, few, many, or a class where the clone is expanded.

clone_size j_call v_call d_call cdr3_aa cdr3_nt
few TRBJ2-1 TRBV5-1 TRBD2 CASSSGLAEIHNEQFF TGCGCCAGCAGCTCTGGACTAGCGGAGATACACAATGAGCAGTTCTTC
once TRBJ1-6 TRBV27 . CASSLSNYLNSPLHF TGTGCCAGCAGTTTATCGAACTATCTGAATTCACCCCTCCACTTT
few TRBJ2-7 TRBV4-3 . CASSQDLLYEQYF TGCGCCAGCAGCCAAGATTTGCTCTACGAGCAGTACTTC
few TRBJ2-7 TRBV4-1 . CASSPGAGVYEQYF TGCGCCAGCAGCCCCGGGGCAGGGGTCTACGAGCAGTACTTC
few TRBJ1-1 TRBV19 . CASSPGLWTEAFF TGTGCCAGTAGCCCGGGCCTCTGGACTGAAGCTTTCTTT
many TRBJ2-3 TRBV5-1 TRBD1 CASSLAKGALTDTQYF TGCGCCAGCAGCTTGGCCAAGGGGGCCCTCACAGATACGCAGTATTTT
. TRBJ2-2 TRBV6-5 . CASSSTNTGELFF TGTGCCAGCAGTTCTACGAACACCGGGGAGCTGTTTTTT
few TRBJ1-2 TRBV7-6 . CASSRGGIYGYTF TGTGCCAGCAGCCGGGGGGGGATCTATGGCTACACCTTC
few TRBJ2-7 TRBV25-1 . CASIDSRGYEQYF TGTGCCAGCATAGACTCGAGGGGGTACGAGCAGTACTTC
many TRBJ2-5 TRBV7-9 . CASSFGGQETQYF TGTGCCAGCAGCTTCGGAGGACAGGAGACCCAGTACTTC